Presented here are 24 T cell receptor beta chains from one specimen sequenced in a study of blood T cell repertoires in COVID-19. Sequenced by immunoSEQ multiplex PCR; TCRdb stores in-frame clones only, minus some. Of about 210,000 clones in the sample, around four fifths were seen once. What was sequenced was peripheral blood. These TCRs come from a woman in her 50s with active or convalescent COVID-19.

This rearrangement joins TRBV28 to TRBJ1-2; weak D call: TRBD1 (6 bases). The germline V gene has CDR1 MDHEN and CDR2 SYDVKM. The CDR3 loop spans 16 amino acids. The germline V and J ends were trimmed by 8 bases and 0 bases, with 19 bases remaining between them. CDR3 amino acids: CASSRAGATANYGYTF. In DNA form, the CDR3 reads TGTGCCAGCTCTCGGGCAGGGGCTACAGCTAACTATGGCTACACCTTC.

This chain uses TRBV2 with TRBJ2-7, with TRBD1 as a possible D gene (6 bases). The CDR3 runs 12 residues. Trimming stripped 9 bases from V and 2 bases from J, with 11 bases between. The germline V gene encodes CDR1 SNHLY and CDR2 FYNNEI. This chain's CDR3 is CASGTLTYEQYF. The CDR3 region has the DNA TGTGCCAGTGGGACACTTACCTACGAGCAGTACTTC.

CDR3 residues: CATSDLRGSTEAFF. In DNA, the CDR3 is TGTGCCACCAGTGATTTGCGGGGGAGCACTGAAGCTTTCTTT. The chain joins TRBV24-1 to TRBJ1-1; D might be TRBD1 (5 bases). Germline CDR1 KGHDR, CDR2 SFDVKD. The V end lost 0 bases, the J end lost 4 bases, and 8 bases lay between the germline ends. The CDR3 runs 14 residues.

This chain links TRBV25-1 with TRBJ1-1; D unresolved. Trimming took 3 bases from V and 0 from J, leaving 8 bases between them. CDR1 and CDR2 from the germline V gene are MGHDK and SYGVNS. This CDR3 region has 14 residues. CDR3 in DNA: TGTGCCAGCAGTGATACCCCTATGAACACTGAAGCTTTCTTT. It encodes CASSDTPMNTEAFF. The full variable domain, with the rest looked up from reference TRBV25-1 and TRBJ1-1, is EADIYQTPRYLVIGTGKKITLECSQTMGHDKMYWYQQDPGMELHLIHYSYGVNSTEKGDLSSESTVSRIRTEHFPLTLESARPSHTSQYLCASSDTPMNTEAFFGQGTRLTVV.

The J gene is TRBJ1-5, the V gene TRBV6-1; D is undetermined. Deletions cut 0 bases from V and 0 bases from J, with 9 bases between. The CDR3 is 16 residues long. CDR1 is MNHNS, CDR2 SASEGT, per germline. The CDR3, as DNA: TGTGCCAGCAGTGAAGCGAGGCGGTTTAGCAATCAGCCCCAGCATTTT. The encoded protein is CASSEARRFSNQPQHF.

The chain has TRBV10-3 and TRBJ1-6; D not certain. The CDR3 has 16 amino acids. Germline V gene data show CDR1 as ENHRY and CDR2 as SYGVKD. Trimming shortened V by 2 bases and J by 8 bases, and 16 bases separated the two germline ends. The CDR3 region has the DNA TGTGCCATCAGTGAGCTTGATCCGGAGGCCCATTCACCCCTCCACTTT. Its translation: CAISELDPEAHSPLHF.

The CDR3 nucleotides read TGTGCCAGCAGCCCTGGCCGGGGGGGCTCCGATGAAAAACTGTTTTTT. This gives the protein CASSPGRGGSDEKLFF. The rearrangement joins TRBV9 to TRBJ1-4, with D perhaps matching TRBD1 (6 bases). The ends were cut back, 4 bases at V and 6 bases at J, with 19 bases in the middle. Germline CDR1 reads SGDLS; CDR2 reads YYNGEE. The CDR3 sequence is 16 residues long.

The V gene is TRBV19, the J gene TRBJ1-2; D might be TRBD1 (5 bases). CDR1 and CDR2 (germline): LNHDA, SQIVND (reference sequence). The CDR3 has 12 residues. Trimming removed 3 bases at V and 5 bases at J, with 7 bases between. The CDR3 reads CASSIRAYGYTF. CDR3 DNA sequence: TGTGCCAGTAGTATCAGGGCGTATGGCTACACCTTC.

This chain joins TRBV7-2 and TRBJ2-1; 10 positions match TRBD2. Germline CDR1 reads SGHTA; CDR2 reads FQGNSA. The CDR3 is 15 amino acids. The V and J ends lost 6 bases and 7 bases, in that order; junction bases with no gene match: 9. The CDR3 spells CASRQPGLAPNEQFF. DNA for the CDR3: TGTGCCAGCAGGCAACCGGGACTAGCGCCTAATGAGCAGTTCTTC.

The gene calls are TRBV5-4 and TRBJ2-7; D ambiguous. Between the trimmed V and J ends, which lost 0 bases and 4 bases, there was a span of 8 bases. The length of the CDR3 is 13 residues. In germline, CDR1 is SGHNT, CDR2 YYREEE (reference sequence). CDR3 amino acids: CASSLAPEYEQYV. Here the CDR3 DNA reads TGTGCCAGCAGCTTGGCCCCAGAATACGAGCAGTACGTC.

The J gene is TRBJ1-1, the V gene TRBV5-1, with 10 bases identical to TRBD1. V gave up 2 bases and J gave up 4 bases; unmatched junction bases: 2. The CDR3 spans 14 residues. Germline V gene sequence: CDR1 SGHRS, CDR2 YFSETQ. The CDR3: CASSLGQGGTEAFF. DNA for the CDR3: TGCGCCAGCAGCTTAGGACAGGGGGGCACTGAAGCTTTCTTT.

The chain carries TRBV28 and TRBJ1-2; perhaps TRBD1 as D (6 bases). Per germline, CDR1 MDHEN and CDR2 SYDVKM. This CDR3 has 12 amino acids. V was pared by 5 bases and J by 7 bases, with 11 bases between. CDR3 DNA sequence: TGTGCCAGCAGTATCTGGGGGCGTGGCTACACCTTC. Residues: CASSIWGRGYTF.

This clone came up a few times. The CDR3 DNA is TGTGCCACCAGTGATCGGGGGACAGGGGGAAATGGCTACACCTTC. This encodes CATSDRGTGGNGYTF. V and J are TRBV24-1 and TRBJ1-2, with TRBD1 matching 11 bases. The CDR3 length is 15 residues. The V segment lost 3 bases and the J segment 6 bases; nucleotides outside the gene matches: 5. CDR1 and CDR2 (germline): KGHDR, SFDVKD.

This clone was seen a single time. The chain combines TRBV28 with TRBJ1-5, with 10 bases aligning to TRBD1. V lost 2 bases to trimming and J lost 0 bases; unmatched junction nucleotides: 10. CDR3 length equals 19 residues. Germline V gives CDR1 MDHEN, CDR2 SYDVKM. The CDR3 is CASSLEVGGTGVSNQPQHF. As DNA, the CDR3 is TGTGCCAGCAGTTTAGAAGTTGGGGGGACAGGGGTTAGCAATCAGCCCCAGCATTTT.

This clone appeared a few times. The germline gene is not matched at one end of the junction; a read error may be the cause. This sequence joins TRBV5-1 and TRBJ2-2; the D gene is possibly TRBD2 (5 bases). The CDR3 covers 13 residues. Germline CDR1 and CDR2: SGHRS and YFSETQ. CDR3 protein: CASSLTSNGLKYF. The CDR3 nucleotides are TGCGCCAGCAGCTTGACGTCCAACGGACTCAAATATTTT.

The chain's CDR3 is CASSSLAVSYNEQFF. The CDR3 DNA reads TGTGCCAGCAGCTCTCTAGCGGTCTCCTACAATGAGCAGTTCTTC. The chain has TRBV11-2 and TRBJ2-1; 7 nucleotides line up with TRBD2. The V segment lost 4 bases and the J segment 0 bases; nucleotides outside the gene matches: 3. The CDR3 totals 15 residues. Germline V gives CDR1 SGHAT, CDR2 FQNNGV. The whole variable domain, filled in from reference TRBV11-2 and TRBJ2-1, reads EAGVAQSPRYKIIEKRQSVAFWCNPISGHATLYWYQQILGQGPKLLIQFQNNGVVDDSQLPKDRFSAERLKGVDSTLKIQPAKLEDSAVYLCASSSLAVSYNEQFFGPGTRLTVL.

V gene TRBV30 combines with J gene TRBJ1-6; D is uncertain. With 4 bases removed from V and 5 bases from J, the gap between germline ends came to 6 bases. The CDR3 has 12 amino acids. The V gene's germline CDR1 is GTSNPN and CDR2 SVGIG (reference sequence). The CDR3 DNA reads TGTGCCTGGACCCGGGATAATTCACCCCTCCACTTT. Translation: CAWTRDNSPLHF. The full variable domain, rest sourced from reference TRBV30 and TRBJ1-6, is SQTIHQWPATLVQPVGSPLSLECTVEGTSNPNLYWYRQAAGRGLQLLFYSVGIGQISSEVPQNLSASRPQDRQFILSSKKLLLSDSGFYLCAWTRDNSPLHFGNGTRLTVT.

CDR3 protein: CASSAGHEAFF. DNA of the CDR3: TGTGCCAGCAGTGCAGGGCATGAAGCTTTCTTT. The chain couples TRBV27 to TRBJ1-1; D is perhaps TRBD1 (5 bases). The CDR3 runs 11 residues. Trimming took 5 bases from V and 7 from J, leaving 8 bases between them. The germline V gene has CDR1 MNHEY and CDR2 SMNVEV (reference sequence).

The chain is built from TRBV6-5 and TRBJ2-5, with 9 bases lining up with TRBD1. Per germline, CDR1 MNHEY and CDR2 SVGAGI. The CDR3 length is 16 residues. V shed 2 bases, J shed 2 bases, and the junction held 6 bases outside the gene matches. Here the CDR3 DNA reads TGTGCCAGCAGTTACCCCTGGACAGGGGCGCAAGAGACCCAGTACTTC. The encoded protein is CASSYPWTGAQETQYF.

This clone was seen a handful of times. The chain is built from TRBV30 and TRBJ1-4; no reliable D call. The germline V gene has CDR1 GTSNPN and CDR2 SVGIG (reference sequence). V lost 1 base and J lost 0, with 6 bases in between. The CDR3 is 14 amino acids. CDR3 protein: CAWSATATNEKLFF. The CDR3 nucleotides are TGTGCCTGGAGTGCAACAGCAACTAATGAAAAACTGTTTTTT.

The chain has TRBV11-3 and TRBJ2-6, with D unresolved. CDR1 is SGHNT and CDR2 is YENEEA in the germline V gene. V lost 6 bases and J lost 5, with 8 bases in between. This CDR3 region has 13 residues. CDR3 sequence: CASSEQRANVLTF. Written as DNA, the CDR3 is TGTGCCAGCAGTGAGCAAAGGGCCAACGTCCTGACTTTC.

The chain is built from TRBV12-5 and TRBJ2-2; D might be TRBD1 (6 bases). Germline V CDR1 and CDR2: LGHNT, FRNRAP. This CDR3 contains 14 residues. V lost 7 bases, J lost 5 bases, and 14 bases lay in between. DNA for the CDR3: TGTGCTAGTGCGTCAGGGGCGCGAACCGGGGAGCTGTTTTTT. Encoded protein: CASASGARTGELFF.

The V call is TRBV11-2, the J call TRBJ2-6; 7 positions agree with TRBD1. The CDR3 sequence is 18 residues long. After removal of 4 bases from V and 0 bases from J, the junction contained 9 bases not matched to a gene. Germline CDR1 is SGHAT and CDR2 is FQNNGV. The CDR3 nucleotides are TGTGCCAGCAGCTCGGTTCGGGACAGTTTCTCTGGGGCCAACGTCCTGACTTTC. It encodes CASSSVRDSFSGANVLTF.

The chain couples TRBV29-1 to TRBJ2-1; 9 nucleotides agree with TRBD2. Germline V lookup: CDR1 SQVTM, CDR2 ANQGSEA. The CDR3 runs 14 residues. This chain's CDR3 is CSGSAGGTDNEQFF. The CDR3 coding sequence is TGCAGTGGGTCTGCGGGAGGGACCGACAATGAGCAGTTCTTC.